The source of this T cell receptor beta chain is a study of blood T cell repertoires in COVID-19. Study-wide background: Samples came from the United States, Italy and Spain, spanning acute and convalescent COVID-19.

Under the authors' procedure: From reference gene primer amplification, estimates of nucleated cell counts were derived. Repertoires were generated with immunoSEQ multiplex PCR, while TCRdb's copy carries only in-frame clones and drops some. The DNA was the basis for D and trimming; V, J and clone size are from that table. The sample lists roughly 230,000 clones, around 90% seen once, with 2.1% in the top ten. Patients of the Seattle cohort, enrolled during active infection, were followed longitudinally. V lost 2 bases, J lost 4 bases, and 19 bases lay in between. The CDR3 covers 17 residues. Germline CDR1 and CDR2: LGHDT and YNNKEL (reference sequence).

This sequence was found in a woman aged 55-70 years with COVID-19, enrolled during active disease. The rearrangement joins TRBV3-1 (or the pseudogene TRBV3-2) to TRBJ2-3; no definite D call. Sequencing was performed on peripheral blood. CDR3 nucleotides: TGTGCCAGCAGCCAAATAGTACAACTAATGTACCCAGATACGCAGTATTTT. Encoded protein: CASSQIVQLMYPDTQYF.